This TCR beta chain is drawn from a study of blood T cell repertoires in COVID-19 (dated by TCRdb to 2020 to 2022). Turning to the overall study: Collaborator samples came from the United States, Italy and Spain and covered acute and convalescent phases of COVID-19. The prospective study material was composed of cDNA or gDNA derived from T cells, B-cell-depleted T cells, or PBMCs. Subjects who had been exposed to COVID-19, were actively infected with it, or had recovered from it provided the deeply sampled blood TCRbeta repertoires that made up the dataset. The repertoires were released in a freely available public database intended as a resource for research on the immune response to SARS-CoV-2. Samples were obtained from the ongoing ImmuneRACE study (first 160 participants) and from 950 to 1,500 subjects provided by 6 global collaborators. Nearly every sample came with metadata listing a de-identified subject ID, COVID-19 status, age in years and sex. Where available, HLA class I and class II types were taken from metadata supplied by the sample provider and were not determined by assay-based typing.

What the study reported, not specific to this receptor: The amount of clinical and demographic metadata varied by source and participant and was provided uncurated.

Enrolling through a virtual design, the prospective study's participants ranged in age from roughly 18 to 90 years and lived across around 25 United States geographic areas. In the prospective study, cohorts were assigned on the basis of participant-reported clinical history obtained from a screening survey and a study questionnaire. Exposed participants had been in contact with someone with a PCR-confirmed or clinician-diagnosed COVID-19 case within 2 weeks of study entry. Mobile phlebotomists in the prospective study collected whole blood, serum and a nasopharyngeal or oropharyngeal swab from every participant. Over a 2-month period, participants in the prospective study had the option of providing additional blood draws and questionnaires. Before DNA extraction, prospective study blood samples were shipped either frozen or at room temperature. Regarding this clone: Its target antigen remains unknown. Qualities for individual bases were not recorded, and no much larger clone is one base off.

The immunoSEQ Assay, a bias-controlled multiplex PCR, was used to amplify TCRbeta CDR3 regions from genomic DNA. Per the authors' processing: The number of nucleated cells in each sample was estimated from the amplification of reference gene primers within the assay. To quantify the absolute abundance of each unique TCRbeta CDR3 rearrangement, sequence reads were collapsed and filtered. Productive Simpson clonality was computed per sample as the square root of Simpson's diversity index over productive rearrangements. TCRdb took over this immuneACCESS table, retaining in-frame rearrangements with V and J assigned. Such tables are incomplete; in checked studies, under half of the missing clones stem from an unresolved V gene, and the remainder is unexplained. V, J and clone size are those of that table, while D and trimming were read from the DNA. For this sample there are approximately 310,000 clones; around 84% appear just once. Around 1.9% of the sample comes from the top ten.

In the germline V gene, CDR1 corresponds to LGHNA and CDR2 to YNFKEQ. V and J are trimmed by 2 bases and 4 bases, and the gene matches miss 10 bases of the junction. CDR3 length: 17 amino acids, cysteine to phenylalanine. This entry keeps only the CDR3 DNA: 51 bases, framed from base 1. The V and J segments used are TRBV4-2 and TRBJ2-1; the central 8 bases match TRBD1. The receptor comes from a woman aged 30 to 39 who had been exposed to COVID-19. Sequenced input: PBMCs or T cells enriched from blood (not recorded which). The nucleotide sequence reads as follows: TGTGCCAGCAGCCAACTCGTTAGGACAGGGAGGTACAATGAGCAGTTCTTC. Its protein product is CASSQLVRTGRYNEQFF.